This T cell receptor (beta chain) was recorded in a study of early T cells in non-severe SARS-CoV-2 infection. Turning to the study itself: Unpaired chains resulted from sequencing bulk RNA of unsorted whole blood. General study findings and limits: Reliance on VDJdb matching favored anti-spike CD8 responses; private and CD4 specificities were missed.

V was cut by 6 bases and J by 1 base, with 10 bases left in between. Germline V gene data show CDR1 as LGHDT and CDR2 as YNNKEL (reference sequence). This CDR3 is 15 amino acids long. This clonotype was found many times. Its antigen is not identified. Separate cDNA molecules each had unique molecular identifiers attached to them. TCRdb processed the 5' RACE reads anew with MiXCR; each CDR3 protein has one entry. The sample lists almost 65,000 distinct CDR3 sequences, 4% to 5.5% seen once, with approximately 4.9% in the top ten. The receptor was isolated from an adult who was a healthcare worker with PCR-confirmed SARS-CoV-2 infection or an uninfected control (not recorded which). Input material: whole blood. V is TRBV3-1 and J is TRBJ1-6; D is ambiguous. The CDR3 protein is CASRLSWSYNSPLHF. CDR3 nucleotide sequence: TGTGCCAGCAGGCTGTCGTGGTCCTATAATTCACCCCTCCACTTT.